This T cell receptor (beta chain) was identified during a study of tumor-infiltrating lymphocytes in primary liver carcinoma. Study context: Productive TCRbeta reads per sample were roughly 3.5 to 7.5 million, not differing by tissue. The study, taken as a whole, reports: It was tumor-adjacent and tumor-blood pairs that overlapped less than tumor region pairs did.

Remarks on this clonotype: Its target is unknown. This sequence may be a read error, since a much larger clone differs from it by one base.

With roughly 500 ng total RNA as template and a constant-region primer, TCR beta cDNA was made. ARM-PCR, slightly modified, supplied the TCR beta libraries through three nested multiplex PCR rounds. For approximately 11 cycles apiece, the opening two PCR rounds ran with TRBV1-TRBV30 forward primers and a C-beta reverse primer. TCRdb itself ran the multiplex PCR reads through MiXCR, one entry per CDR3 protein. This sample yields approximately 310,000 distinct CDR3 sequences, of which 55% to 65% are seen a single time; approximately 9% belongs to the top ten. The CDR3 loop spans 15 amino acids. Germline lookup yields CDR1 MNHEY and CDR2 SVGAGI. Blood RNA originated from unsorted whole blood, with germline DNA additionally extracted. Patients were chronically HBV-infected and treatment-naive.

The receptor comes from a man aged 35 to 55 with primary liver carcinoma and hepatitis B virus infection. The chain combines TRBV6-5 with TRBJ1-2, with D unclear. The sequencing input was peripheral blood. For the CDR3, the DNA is TGTGCCAGCAGTCACTCGATGGGAGCTAACTATGGCTACACCTTC. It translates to CASSHSMGANYGYTF.